The rows below give T cell receptor beta chains drawn from one sample of a study of T cell responses to AZD1222 COVID-19 vaccine. Profiling relied on immunoSEQ multiplex PCR, and the TCRdb table lists in-frame clones only, not all of them. The table lists more than 80,000 clones, 80% to 90% of them singletons. The source was peripheral blood, collected 28 days after the second AZD1222 dose. Receptors originate from an adult who received the AZD1222 COVID-19 vaccine. CDR3s include the opening cysteine and the closing phenylalanine or tryptophan. D genes are given only for firm matches. Expanded clones are given a class, and other clones once, few, many or no size at all.

CDR3aa: CASSLVRGADGELFF; CDR3nt: TGTGCCAGCAGCTTAGTCCGGGGGGCGGACGGGGAGCTGTTTTTT; j_gene: TRBJ2-2; abundance: .; d_gene: .; v_gene: TRBV7-2; len: 15
CDR3aa: CASSLEGTGLNQPQHF; CDR3nt: TGTGCCAGCAGCTTAGAAGGGACAGGACTAAATCAGCCCCAGCATTTT; j_gene: TRBJ1-5; abundance: .; d_gene: TRBD1; v_gene: TRBV7-2; len: 16
CDR3aa: CASSPSGGLYEQYF; CDR3nt: TGTGCCAGCTCGCCTAGCGGGGGTCTCTACGAGCAGTACTTC; j_gene: TRBJ2-7; abundance: .; d_gene: TRBD2; v_gene: TRBV18; len: 14
CDR3aa: CAISVDRGTGELFF; CDR3nt: TGTGCCATCAGTGTCGATCGCGGCACCGGGGAGCTGTTTTTT; j_gene: TRBJ2-2; abundance: .; d_gene: .; v_gene: TRBV10-3; len: 14
CDR3aa: CASSTGRASYEQYF; CDR3nt: TGTGCCAGCAGCACGGGACGGGCCTCCTACGAGCAGTACTTC; j_gene: TRBJ2-7; abundance: .; d_gene: .; v_gene: TRBV5-4; len: 14
CDR3aa: CASSSFLAASYEQYF; CDR3nt: TGTGCCAGCAGCTCCTTCCTAGCGGCCTCCTACGAGCAGTACTTC; j_gene: TRBJ2-7; abundance: .; d_gene: TRBD2; v_gene: TRBV7-2; len: 15
CDR3aa: CASSASGSAGETQYF; CDR3nt: TGTGCCAGCAGCGCTAGCGGGAGTGCCGGGGAGACCCAGTACTTC; j_gene: TRBJ2-5; abundance: .; d_gene: TRBD2; v_gene: TRBV9; len: 15
CDR3aa: CASSPDRATEAFF; CDR3nt: TGTGCCAGCAGCCCTGACAGGGCCACTGAAGCTTTCTTT; j_gene: TRBJ1-1; abundance: .; d_gene: TRBD1; v_gene: TRBV28; len: 13
CDR3aa: CASSGTGGGWNEQFF; CDR3nt: TGTGCCAGCAGCGGCACAGGGGGCGGGTGGAATGAGCAGTTCTTC; j_gene: TRBJ2-1; abundance: .; d_gene: TRBD1; v_gene: TRBV9; len: 15
CDR3aa: CASSVEAKTEAFF; CDR3nt: TGTGCCAGCAGCGTAGAAGCTAAAACTGAAGCTTTCTTT; j_gene: TRBJ1-1; abundance: .; d_gene: .; v_gene: TRBV9; len: 13
CDR3aa: CASSNRDRGREQYF; CDR3nt: TGTGCCAGCAGCAACCGGGACAGGGGGAGGGAGCAGTACTTC; j_gene: TRBJ2-7; abundance: few; d_gene: TRBD1; v_gene: TRBV9; len: 14
CDR3aa: CASSHSGFQETQYF; CDR3nt: TGTGCCAGCAGCCACTCGGGGTTCCAAGAGACCCAGTACTTC; j_gene: TRBJ2-5; abundance: .; d_gene: .; v_gene: TRBV7-3; len: 14
CDR3aa: CASSLGEGRIEKLFF; CDR3nt: TGCGCCAGCAGCTTGGGGGAAGGACGGATTGAAAAACTGTTTTTT; j_gene: TRBJ1-4; abundance: .; d_gene: .; v_gene: TRBV5-1; len: 15
CDR3aa: CAISEGQGNNSPLHF; CDR3nt: TGTGCCATCAGTGAGGGACAGGGGAATAATTCACCCCTCCACTTT; j_gene: TRBJ1-6; abundance: once; d_gene: TRBD1; v_gene: TRBV10-3; len: 15
CDR3aa: CASSQVSYEQYF; CDR3nt: TGTGCCAGCAGCCAAGTTTCCTACGAGCAGTACTTC; j_gene: TRBJ2-7; abundance: once; d_gene: .; v_gene: TRBV3-1/TRBV3-2; len: 12
CDR3aa: CASSYRDSPLHF; CDR3nt: TGTGCCAGCAGCTATAGGGATTCACCCCTCCACTTT; j_gene: TRBJ1-6; abundance: .; d_gene: .; v_gene: TRBV27; len: 12
CDR3aa: CASSLRSRTSGANVLTF; CDR3nt: TGTGCCAGCAGCTTACGTTCCCGAACCTCTGGGGCCAACGTCCTGACTTTC; j_gene: TRBJ2-6; abundance: once; d_gene: .; v_gene: TRBV7-2; len: 17
CDR3aa: CASSRGTGRHQPQHF; CDR3nt: TGTGCCAGTAGTAGGGGGACAGGAAGACATCAGCCCCAGCATTTT; j_gene: TRBJ1-5; abundance: few; d_gene: TRBD1; v_gene: TRBV19; len: 15
CDR3aa: CAWSDPGQGYYGYTF; CDR3nt: TGTGCCTGGAGTGACCCGGGACAGGGATACTATGGCTACACCTTC; j_gene: TRBJ1-2; abundance: .; d_gene: TRBD1; v_gene: TRBV30; len: 15
CDR3aa: CASSPPGTSSYNEQFF; CDR3nt: TGTGCCAGCAGCCCCCCCGGCACCAGCTCCTACAATGAGCAGTTCTTC; j_gene: TRBJ2-1; abundance: .; d_gene: .; v_gene: TRBV11-3; len: 16
CDR3aa: CASSYSQGGGYTF; CDR3nt: TGTGCCAGCAGTTACTCACAGGGTGGTGGCTACACCTTC; j_gene: TRBJ1-2; abundance: .; d_gene: .; v_gene: TRBV6-5; len: 13
CDR3aa: CASSHQREGSPDTQYF; CDR3nt: TGCGCCAGCAGTCATCAGCGGGAGGGATCCCCAGATACGCAGTATTTT; j_gene: TRBJ2-3; abundance: .; d_gene: TRBD2; v_gene: TRBV23-1; len: 16
CDR3aa: CASSAPSGSLWGEQFF; CDR3nt: TGTGCCAGCAGCGCCCCTAGCGGGTCTCTCTGGGGGGAGCAGTTCTTC; j_gene: TRBJ2-1; abundance: .; d_gene: TRBD2; v_gene: TRBV13; len: 16
CDR3aa: CAISGSGGRGTDTQYF; CDR3nt: TGTGCCATCAGTGGAAGTGGCGGGAGGGGCACAGATACGCAGTATTTT; j_gene: TRBJ2-3; abundance: .; d_gene: TRBD2; v_gene: TRBV10-3; len: 16
CDR3aa: CASSREILSYNEQFF; CDR3nt: TGTGCCAGCAGCCGGGAAATACTTTCCTACAATGAGCAGTTCTTC; j_gene: TRBJ2-1; abundance: .; d_gene: .; v_gene: TRBV5-4; len: 15
CDR3aa: CASSLRDLSTDTQYF; CDR3nt: TGTGCCAGCAGCCTCCGGGACCTAAGCACAGATACGCAGTATTTT; j_gene: TRBJ2-3; abundance: many; d_gene: .; v_gene: TRBV14; len: 15
CDR3aa: CASSDSTGPNTEAFF; CDR3nt: TGTGCCAGCAGTGACTCGACCGGACCGAACACTGAAGCTTTCTTT; j_gene: TRBJ1-1; abundance: .; d_gene: .; v_gene: TRBV6-4; len: 15
CDR3aa: CAWSINRVEAFF; CDR3nt: TGTGCCTGGAGTATTAACAGGGTTGAAGCTTTCTTT; j_gene: TRBJ1-1; abundance: .; d_gene: .; v_gene: TRBV30; len: 12
CDR3aa: CASSLLRGSTDTQYF; CDR3nt: TGCGCCAGCAGCTTGTTAAGGGGAAGCACAGATACGCAGTATTTT; j_gene: TRBJ2-3; abundance: .; d_gene: .; v_gene: TRBV5-1; len: 15
CDR3aa: CAISWDGGSYEQYF; CDR3nt: TGTGCCATCAGTTGGGATGGCGGTTCCTACGAGCAGTACTTC; j_gene: TRBJ2-7; abundance: few; d_gene: .; v_gene: TRBV10-3; len: 14
CDR3aa: CAYSPGQGITEAFF; CDR3nt: TGTGCCTACTCCCCGGGACAGGGGATAACTGAAGCTTTCTTT; j_gene: TRBJ1-1; abundance: .; d_gene: TRBD1; v_gene: TRBV30; len: 14
CDR3aa: CASSPLGQGNYGYTF; CDR3nt: TGTGCCAGCAGTCCCCTGGGACAGGGGAACTATGGCTACACCTTC; j_gene: TRBJ1-2; abundance: .; d_gene: TRBD1; v_gene: TRBV4-2; len: 15
CDR3aa: CASSVTGGFEKLFF; CDR3nt: TGTGCCAGCAGCGTCACAGGGGGCTTCGAAAAACTGTTTTTT; j_gene: TRBJ1-4; abundance: .; d_gene: TRBD1; v_gene: TRBV9; len: 14
CDR3aa: CASSATSGGNQETQYF; CDR3nt: TGTGCCAGCAGCGCGACTAGCGGGGGGAATCAAGAGACCCAGTACTTC; j_gene: TRBJ2-5; abundance: .; d_gene: TRBD2; v_gene: TRBV9; len: 16
CDR3aa: CASSEIRGRKDEKLFF; CDR3nt: TGTGCCAGCAGTGAGATACGAGGGAGGAAGGATGAAAAACTGTTTTTT; j_gene: TRBJ1-4; abundance: .; d_gene: .; v_gene: TRBV6-1; len: 16
CDR3aa: CASSLAQGAASTDTQYF; CDR3nt: TGTGCCAGCAGCTTAGCCCAGGGAGCCGCTAGCACAGATACGCAGTATTTT; j_gene: TRBJ2-3; abundance: few; d_gene: .; v_gene: TRBV11-2; len: 17
CDR3aa: CASSIRPSGGEQYF; CDR3nt: TGTGCCAGTAGTATAAGACCGTCAGGAGGGGAGCAGTACTTC; j_gene: TRBJ2-7; abundance: .; d_gene: .; v_gene: TRBV19; len: 14
CDR3aa: CASSLAVGLYNEQFF; CDR3nt: TGCGCCAGCAGCTTGGCAGTGGGCCTTTACAATGAGCAGTTCTTC; j_gene: TRBJ2-1; abundance: .; d_gene: .; v_gene: TRBV5-1; len: 15
CDR3aa: CASSLEVVQVPGELFF; CDR3nt: TGTGCCAGCAGCTTGGAGGTGGTGCAGGTGCCTGGGGAGCTGTTTTTT; j_gene: TRBJ2-2; abundance: .; d_gene: .; v_gene: TRBV5-6; len: 16
CDR3aa: CASSPTSSTDTQYF; CDR3nt: TGTGCCAGCAGCCCGACGTCTAGCACAGATACGCAGTATTTT; j_gene: TRBJ2-3; abundance: few; d_gene: .; v_gene: TRBV11-3; len: 14
CDR3aa: CSAPLSRAGGTEAFF; CDR3nt: TGCAGCGCCCCCCTTTCACGGGCAGGGGGCACTGAAGCTTTCTTT; j_gene: TRBJ1-1; abundance: once; d_gene: TRBD1; v_gene: TRBV29-1; len: 15